This TCR beta chain was identified in a study of CD8+ T cells in alopecia areata. Background on the study: Oral tofacitinib, 5 to 10 mg twice daily, was given in an open-label trial.

Trimming pared 5 bases from V and 2 bases from J, leaving 10 bases between. Germline CDR1 SGHTA, CDR2 FQGNSA. CDR3 length equals 13 residues. The authors extracted RNA and reverse transcribed it into cDNA as the sequencing template. Generated by immunoSEQ multiplex PCR, the TCRdb table keeps only in-frame clones and is missing some. The data show some 130,000 clones, 49% seen once. This clonotype was obtained from a human donor with alopecia areata. V and J are TRBV7-2 and TRBJ2-7; tentatively, D is TRBD1 (6 bases). This sample comprised CD8+ T cells sorted from blood, obtained at week 0. The CDR3 protein is CASSPRDTYEQYF. The CDR3 bases are TGTGCCAGCAGCCCCCGGGACACCTACGAGCAGTACTTC.